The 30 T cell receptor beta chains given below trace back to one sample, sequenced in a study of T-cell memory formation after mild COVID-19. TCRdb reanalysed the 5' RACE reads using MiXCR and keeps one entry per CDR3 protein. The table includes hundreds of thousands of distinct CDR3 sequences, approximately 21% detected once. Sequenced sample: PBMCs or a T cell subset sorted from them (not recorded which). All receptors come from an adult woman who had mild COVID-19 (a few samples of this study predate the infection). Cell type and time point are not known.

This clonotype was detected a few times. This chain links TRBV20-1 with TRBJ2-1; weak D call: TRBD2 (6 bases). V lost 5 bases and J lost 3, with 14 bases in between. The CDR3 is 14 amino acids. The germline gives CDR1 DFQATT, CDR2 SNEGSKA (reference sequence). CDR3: CSADPGLRYNEQFF. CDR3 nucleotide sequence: TGCAGTGCTGATCCGGGACTTCGCTACAATGAGCAGTTCTTC.

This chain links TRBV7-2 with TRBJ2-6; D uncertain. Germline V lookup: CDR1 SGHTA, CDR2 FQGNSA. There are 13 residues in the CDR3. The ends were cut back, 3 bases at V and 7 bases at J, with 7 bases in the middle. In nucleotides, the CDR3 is TGTGCCAGCAGCTTCTTCTCAGCCAACGTCCTGACTTTC. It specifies CASSFFSANVLTF. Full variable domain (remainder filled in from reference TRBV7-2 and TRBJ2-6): GAGVSQSPSNKVTEKGKDVELRCDPISGHTALYWYRQSLGQGLEFLIYFQGNSAPDKSGLPSDRFSAERTGGSVSTLTIQRTQQEDSAVYLCASSFFSANVLTFGAGSRLTVL.

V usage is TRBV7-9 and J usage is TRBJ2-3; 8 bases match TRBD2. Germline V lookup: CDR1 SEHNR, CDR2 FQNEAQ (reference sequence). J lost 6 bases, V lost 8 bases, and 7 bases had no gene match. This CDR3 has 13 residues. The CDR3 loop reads CASGLAGVDTQYF. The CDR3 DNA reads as TGTGCCAGCGGACTAGCCGGAGTGGATACGCAGTATTTT.

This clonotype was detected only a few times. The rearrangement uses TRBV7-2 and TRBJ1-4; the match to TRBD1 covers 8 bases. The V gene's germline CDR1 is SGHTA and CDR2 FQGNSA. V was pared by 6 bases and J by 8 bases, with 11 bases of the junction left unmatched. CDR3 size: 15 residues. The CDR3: CASSPGGAPREKLFF. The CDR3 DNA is TGTGCCAGCAGTCCAGGGGGCGCCCCAAGGGAAAAACTGTTTTTT.

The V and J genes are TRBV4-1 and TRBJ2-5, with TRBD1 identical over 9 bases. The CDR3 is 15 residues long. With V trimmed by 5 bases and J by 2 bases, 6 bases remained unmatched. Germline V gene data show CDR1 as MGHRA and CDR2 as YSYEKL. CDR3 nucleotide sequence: TGCGCCAGCAGCTACCGGGACAGGGAACAAGAGACCCAGTACTTC. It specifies CASSYRDREQETQYF.

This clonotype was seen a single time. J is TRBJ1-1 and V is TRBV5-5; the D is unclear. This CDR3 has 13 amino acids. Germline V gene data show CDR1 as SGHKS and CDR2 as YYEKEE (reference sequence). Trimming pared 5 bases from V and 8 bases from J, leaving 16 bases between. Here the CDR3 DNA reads TGTGCCAGCAGACCTGGAGTAAGTCCCGAAGCTTTCTTT. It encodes CASRPGVSPEAFF.

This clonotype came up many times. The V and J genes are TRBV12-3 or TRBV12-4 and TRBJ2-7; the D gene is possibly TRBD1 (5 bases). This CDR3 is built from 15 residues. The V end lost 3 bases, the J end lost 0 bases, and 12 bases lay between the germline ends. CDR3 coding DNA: TGTGCCAGCAGTTTTAAGGGGCTGAGCTCCTACGAGCAGTACTTC. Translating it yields CASSFKGLSSYEQYF.

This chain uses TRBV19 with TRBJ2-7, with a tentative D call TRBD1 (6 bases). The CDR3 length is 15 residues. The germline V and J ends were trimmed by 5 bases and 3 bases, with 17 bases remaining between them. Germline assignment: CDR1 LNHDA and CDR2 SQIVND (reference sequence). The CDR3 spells CASSFRQGRGYEQYF. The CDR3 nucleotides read TGTGCCAGTAGTTTCCGGCAGGGGCGAGGCTACGAGCAGTACTTC.

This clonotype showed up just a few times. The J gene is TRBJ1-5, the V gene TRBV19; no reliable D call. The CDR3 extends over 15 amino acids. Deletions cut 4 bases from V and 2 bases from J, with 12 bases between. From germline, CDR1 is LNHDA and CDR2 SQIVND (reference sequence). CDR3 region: CASSTQQSRNQPQHF. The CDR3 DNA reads TGTGCCAGTAGTACACAACAGAGCCGCAATCAGCCCCAGCATTTT.

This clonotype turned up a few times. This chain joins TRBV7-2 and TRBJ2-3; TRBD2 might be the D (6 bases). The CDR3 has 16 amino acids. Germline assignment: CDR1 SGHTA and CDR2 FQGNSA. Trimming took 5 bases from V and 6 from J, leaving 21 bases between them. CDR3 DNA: TGTGCCAGCAGCCGAATGTACCGGGACTCGCGGGATACGCAGTATTTT. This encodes CASSRMYRDSRDTQYF.

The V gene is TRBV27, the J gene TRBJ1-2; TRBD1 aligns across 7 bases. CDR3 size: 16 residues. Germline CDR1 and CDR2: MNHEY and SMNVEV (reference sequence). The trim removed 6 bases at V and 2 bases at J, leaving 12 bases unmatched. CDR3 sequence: CASRLAGAGGNYGYTF. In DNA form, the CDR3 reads TGTGCCAGCAGGTTGGCGGGGGCAGGGGGGAACTATGGCTACACCTTC.

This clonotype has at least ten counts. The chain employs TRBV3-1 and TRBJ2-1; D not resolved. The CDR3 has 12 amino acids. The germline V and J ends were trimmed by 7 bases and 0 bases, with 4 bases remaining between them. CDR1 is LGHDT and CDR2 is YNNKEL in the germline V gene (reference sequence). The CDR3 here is CASTSSYNEQFF. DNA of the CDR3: TGTGCCAGCACAAGCTCCTACAATGAGCAGTTCTTC.

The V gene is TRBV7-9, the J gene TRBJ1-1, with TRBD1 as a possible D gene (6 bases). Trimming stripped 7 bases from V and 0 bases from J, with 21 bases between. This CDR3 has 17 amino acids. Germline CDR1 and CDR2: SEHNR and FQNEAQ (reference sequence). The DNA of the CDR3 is TGTGCCAGCACCCAGGACCCTGCCGGGACACTGAACACTGAAGCTTTCTTT. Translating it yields CASTQDPAGTLNTEAFF.

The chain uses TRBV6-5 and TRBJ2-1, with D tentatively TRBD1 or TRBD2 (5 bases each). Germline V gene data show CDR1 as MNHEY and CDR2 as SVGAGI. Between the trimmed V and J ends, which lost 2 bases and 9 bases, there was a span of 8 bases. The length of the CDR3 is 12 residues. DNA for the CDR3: TGTGCCAGCAGTTACGAGGGGCGTGAGCAGTTCTTC. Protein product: CASSYEGREQFF.

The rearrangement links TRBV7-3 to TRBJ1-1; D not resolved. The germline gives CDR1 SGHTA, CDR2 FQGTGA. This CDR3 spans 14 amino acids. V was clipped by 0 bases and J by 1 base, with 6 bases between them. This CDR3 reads CASSLTPGNTEAFF. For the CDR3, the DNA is TGTGCCAGCAGCTTAACACCCGGGAACACTGAAGCTTTCTTT.

The DNA for the CDR3 is TGTGCCAGCAGTTCGACTGACCTGGGGGGCTACAATGAGCAGTTCTTC. Translating gives CASSSTDLGGYNEQFF. V and J are TRBV7-2 and TRBJ2-1; a weak D match, TRBD2 (6 bases). The CDR3 sequence is 16 residues long. The germline V and J ends were trimmed by 6 bases and 3 bases, with 18 bases remaining between them. CDR1 and CDR2 (germline): SGHTA, FQGNSA.

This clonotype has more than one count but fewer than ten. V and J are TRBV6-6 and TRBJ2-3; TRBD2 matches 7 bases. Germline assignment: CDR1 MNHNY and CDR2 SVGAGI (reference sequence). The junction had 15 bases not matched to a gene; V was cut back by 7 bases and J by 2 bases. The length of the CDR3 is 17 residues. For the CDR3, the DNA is TGTGCCAGCACCCCCATCGCGGGAAGCGGGGCCACAGATACGCAGTATTTT. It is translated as CASTPIAGSGATDTQYF.

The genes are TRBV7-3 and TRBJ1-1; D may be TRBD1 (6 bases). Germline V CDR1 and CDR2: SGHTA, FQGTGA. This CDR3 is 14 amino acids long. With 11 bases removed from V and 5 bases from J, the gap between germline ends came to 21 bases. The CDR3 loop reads CASSVQGRLTEAFF. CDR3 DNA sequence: TGTGCCTCCTCGGTACAGGGACGGTTGACTGAAGCTTTCTTT.

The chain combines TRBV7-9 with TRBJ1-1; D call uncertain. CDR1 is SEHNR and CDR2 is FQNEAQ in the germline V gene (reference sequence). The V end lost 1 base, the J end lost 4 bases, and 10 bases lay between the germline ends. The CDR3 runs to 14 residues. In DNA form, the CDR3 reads TGTGCCAGCAGCTTAGGGGGTCACGGCACTGAAGCTTTCTTT. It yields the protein CASSLGGHGTEAFF.

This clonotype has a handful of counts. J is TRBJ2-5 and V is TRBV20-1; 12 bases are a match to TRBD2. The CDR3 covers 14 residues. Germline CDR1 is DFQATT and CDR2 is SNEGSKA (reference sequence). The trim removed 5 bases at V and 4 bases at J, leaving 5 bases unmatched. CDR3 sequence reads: CSALPGLAGETQYF. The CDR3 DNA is TGCAGTGCTCTTCCGGGACTAGCGGGAGAGACCCAGTACTTC.

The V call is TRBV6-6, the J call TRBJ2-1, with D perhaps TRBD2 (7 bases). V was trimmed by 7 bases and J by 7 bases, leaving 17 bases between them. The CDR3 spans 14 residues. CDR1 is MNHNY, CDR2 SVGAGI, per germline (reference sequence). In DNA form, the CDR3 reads TGTGCCAGCATACTGGGGGCGGGAGATAATGAGCAGTTCTTC. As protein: CASILGAGDNEQFF.

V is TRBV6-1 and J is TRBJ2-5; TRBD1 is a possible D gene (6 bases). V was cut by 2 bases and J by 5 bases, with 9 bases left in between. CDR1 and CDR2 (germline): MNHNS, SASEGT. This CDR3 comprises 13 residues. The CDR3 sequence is CASSEFRGETQYF. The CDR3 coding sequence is TGTGCCAGCAGTGAATTCAGGGGTGAGACCCAGTACTTC.

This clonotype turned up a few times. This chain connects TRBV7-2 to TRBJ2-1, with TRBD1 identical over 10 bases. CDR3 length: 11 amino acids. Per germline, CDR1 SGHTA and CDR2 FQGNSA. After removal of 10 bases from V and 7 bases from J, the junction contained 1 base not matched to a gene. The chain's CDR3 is CAKDRGNEQFF. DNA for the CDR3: TGTGCCAAGGACAGGGGGAATGAGCAGTTCTTC.

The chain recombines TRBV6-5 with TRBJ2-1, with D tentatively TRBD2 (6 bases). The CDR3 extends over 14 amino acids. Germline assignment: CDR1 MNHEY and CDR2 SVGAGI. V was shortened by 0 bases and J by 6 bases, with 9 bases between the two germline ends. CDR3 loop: CASSYSTGVNEQFF. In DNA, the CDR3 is TGTGCCAGCAGTTACTCGACGGGGGTCAATGAGCAGTTCTTC.

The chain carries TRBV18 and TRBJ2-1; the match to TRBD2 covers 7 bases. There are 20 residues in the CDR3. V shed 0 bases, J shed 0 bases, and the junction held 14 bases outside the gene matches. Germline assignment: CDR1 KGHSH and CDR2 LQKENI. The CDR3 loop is CASSPPGGRLTLISYNEQFF. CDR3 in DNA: TGTGCCAGCTCACCACCGGGAGGGAGGCTAACTTTAATCTCCTACAATGAGCAGTTCTTC.

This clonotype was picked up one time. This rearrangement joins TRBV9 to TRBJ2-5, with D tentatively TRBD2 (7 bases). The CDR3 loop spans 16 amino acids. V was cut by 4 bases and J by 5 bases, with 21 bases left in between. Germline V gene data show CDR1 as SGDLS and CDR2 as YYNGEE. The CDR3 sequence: CASSPQWGGAWETQYF. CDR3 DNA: TGTGCCAGCAGCCCCCAGTGGGGGGGGGCCTGGGAGACCCAGTACTTC.

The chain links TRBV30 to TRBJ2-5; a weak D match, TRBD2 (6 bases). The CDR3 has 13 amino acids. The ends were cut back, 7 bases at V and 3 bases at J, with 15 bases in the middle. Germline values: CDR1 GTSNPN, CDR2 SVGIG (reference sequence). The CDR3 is CASTGRGKETQYF. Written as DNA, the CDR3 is TGTGCCTCCACGGGACGGGGGAAAGAGACCCAGTACTTC.

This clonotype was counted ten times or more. CDR3 residues: CAIRPDRTNYGYTF. The CDR3 region has the DNA TGTGCCATCCGGCCCGACAGGACGAACTATGGCTACACCTTC. The rearrangement uses TRBV10-3 and TRBJ1-2; D might be TRBD1 (6 bases). CDR3 length: 14 amino acids. V was pared by 8 bases and J by 2 bases, with 15 bases between. The germline CDR1 and CDR2 sequences are ENHRY and SYGVKD.

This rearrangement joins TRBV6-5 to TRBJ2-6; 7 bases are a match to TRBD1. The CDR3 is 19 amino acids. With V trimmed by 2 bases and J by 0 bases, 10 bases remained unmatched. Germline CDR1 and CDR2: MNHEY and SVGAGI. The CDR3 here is CASSYEGQVPVSGANVLTF. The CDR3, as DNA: TGTGCCAGCAGTTACGAAGGACAGGTGCCCGTCTCTGGGGCCAACGTCCTGACTTTC.

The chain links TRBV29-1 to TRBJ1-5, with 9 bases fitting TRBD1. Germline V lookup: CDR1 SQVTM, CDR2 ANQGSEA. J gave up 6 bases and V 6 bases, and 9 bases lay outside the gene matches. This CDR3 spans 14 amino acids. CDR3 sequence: CSVSGTGSRQPQHF. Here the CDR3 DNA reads TGCAGCGTGTCCGGGACAGGGTCTCGTCAGCCCCAGCATTTT.